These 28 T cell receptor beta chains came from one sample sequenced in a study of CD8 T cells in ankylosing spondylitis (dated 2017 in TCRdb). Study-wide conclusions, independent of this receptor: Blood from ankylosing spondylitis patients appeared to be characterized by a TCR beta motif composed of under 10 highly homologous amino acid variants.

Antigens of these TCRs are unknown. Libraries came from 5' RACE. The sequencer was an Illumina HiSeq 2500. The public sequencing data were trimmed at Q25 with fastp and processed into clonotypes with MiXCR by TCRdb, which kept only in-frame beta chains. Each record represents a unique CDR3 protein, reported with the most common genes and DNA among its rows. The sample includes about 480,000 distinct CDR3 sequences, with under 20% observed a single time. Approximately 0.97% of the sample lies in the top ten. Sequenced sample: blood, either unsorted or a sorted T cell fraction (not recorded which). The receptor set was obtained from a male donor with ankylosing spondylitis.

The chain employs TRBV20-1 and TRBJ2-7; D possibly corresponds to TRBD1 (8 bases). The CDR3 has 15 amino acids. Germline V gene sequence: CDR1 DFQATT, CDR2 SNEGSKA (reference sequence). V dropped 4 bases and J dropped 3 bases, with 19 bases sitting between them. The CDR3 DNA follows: TGCAGTGCTAAGCCCACAGGGGGGGGTTACTACGAGCAGTACTTC. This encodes CSAKPTGGGYYEQYF.

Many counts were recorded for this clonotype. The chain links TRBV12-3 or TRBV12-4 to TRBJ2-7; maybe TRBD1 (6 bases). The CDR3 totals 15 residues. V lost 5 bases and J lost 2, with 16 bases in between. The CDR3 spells CASSITGTPPYEQYF. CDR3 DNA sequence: TGTGCCAGCAGTATAACCGGGACACCACCCTACGAGCAGTACTTC.

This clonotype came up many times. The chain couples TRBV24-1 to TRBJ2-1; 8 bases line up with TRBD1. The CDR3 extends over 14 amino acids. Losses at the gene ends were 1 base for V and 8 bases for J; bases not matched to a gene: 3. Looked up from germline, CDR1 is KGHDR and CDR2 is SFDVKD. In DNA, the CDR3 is TGTGCCACCAGTGATTTTTACAGGGGGGATGAGCAGTTCTTC. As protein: CATSDFYRGDEQFF.

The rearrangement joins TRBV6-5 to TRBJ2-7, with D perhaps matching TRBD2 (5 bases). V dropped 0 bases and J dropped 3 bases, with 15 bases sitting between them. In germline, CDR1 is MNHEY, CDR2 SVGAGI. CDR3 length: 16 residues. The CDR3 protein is CASSYSRLIGDYEQYF. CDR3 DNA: TGTGCCAGCAGTTACTCAAGGTTGATCGGGGACTACGAGCAGTACTTC.

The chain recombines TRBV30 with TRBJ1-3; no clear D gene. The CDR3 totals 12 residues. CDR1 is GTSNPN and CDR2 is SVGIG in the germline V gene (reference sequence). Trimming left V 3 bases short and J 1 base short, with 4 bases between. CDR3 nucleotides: TGTGCCTGGAGCCTATCTGGAAACACCATATATTTT. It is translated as CAWSLSGNTIYF.

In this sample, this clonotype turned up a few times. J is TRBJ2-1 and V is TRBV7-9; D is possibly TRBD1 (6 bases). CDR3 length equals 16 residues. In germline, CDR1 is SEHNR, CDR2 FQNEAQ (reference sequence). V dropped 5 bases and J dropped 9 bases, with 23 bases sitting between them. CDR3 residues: CASSETRGRGKGEQFF. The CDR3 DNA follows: TGTGCCAGCAGCGAGACCCGGGGCAGGGGAAAAGGTGAGCAGTTCTTC.

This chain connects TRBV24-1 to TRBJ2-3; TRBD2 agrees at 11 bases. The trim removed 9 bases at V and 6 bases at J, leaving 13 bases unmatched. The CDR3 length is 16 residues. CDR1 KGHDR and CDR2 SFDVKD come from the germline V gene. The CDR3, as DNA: TGTGCCACCCCAAGACTAGCGGGGTCTAGGGGGGATACGCAGTATTTT. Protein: CATPRLAGSRGDTQYF.

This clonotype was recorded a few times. The CDR3 nucleotides are TGTGCCAGCAGTCGGGACACCCGCACAGATACGCAGTATTTT. Its protein is CASSRDTRTDTQYF. The gene calls are TRBV28 and TRBJ2-3; tentatively, D is TRBD1 (6 bases). The CDR3 runs to 14 residues. CDR1 is MDHEN, CDR2 SYDVKM, per germline. V was shortened by 5 bases and J by 1 base, with 10 bases between the two germline ends.

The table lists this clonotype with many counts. In DNA form, the CDR3 reads TGTGCCAGCAGCCCGCGGACTAGCGGGAACTCCTACGAGCAGTACTTC. Encoded protein: CASSPRTSGNSYEQYF. The chain recombines TRBV4-2 with TRBJ2-7; 12 bases fit TRBD2. After removal of 4 bases from V and 0 bases from J, the junction contained 4 bases not matched to a gene. CDR3 length: 16 amino acids. In germline, CDR1 is LGHNA, CDR2 YNFKEQ.

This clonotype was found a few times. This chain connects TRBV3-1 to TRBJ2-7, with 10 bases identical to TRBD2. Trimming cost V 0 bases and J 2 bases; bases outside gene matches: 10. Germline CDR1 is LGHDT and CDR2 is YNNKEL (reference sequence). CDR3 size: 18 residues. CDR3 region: CASSQERRTSGEPYEQYF. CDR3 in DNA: TGTGCCAGCAGCCAAGAGAGGCGTACTAGCGGGGAACCCTACGAGCAGTACTTC.

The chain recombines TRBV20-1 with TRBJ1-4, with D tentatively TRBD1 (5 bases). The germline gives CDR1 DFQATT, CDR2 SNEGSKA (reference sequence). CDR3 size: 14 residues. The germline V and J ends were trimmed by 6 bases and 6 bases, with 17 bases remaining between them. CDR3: CSAAPAGGDEKLFF. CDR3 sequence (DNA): TGCAGTGCAGCCCCCGCGGGGGGGGATGAAAAACTGTTTTTT.

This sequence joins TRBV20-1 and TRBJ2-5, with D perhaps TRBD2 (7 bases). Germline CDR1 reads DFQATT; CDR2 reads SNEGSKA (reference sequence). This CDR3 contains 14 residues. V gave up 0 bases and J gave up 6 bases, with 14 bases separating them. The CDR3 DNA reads TGCAGTGCTAGAGAAGAGGGGGGGGCGAAGACCCAGTACTTC. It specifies CSAREEGGAKTQYF.

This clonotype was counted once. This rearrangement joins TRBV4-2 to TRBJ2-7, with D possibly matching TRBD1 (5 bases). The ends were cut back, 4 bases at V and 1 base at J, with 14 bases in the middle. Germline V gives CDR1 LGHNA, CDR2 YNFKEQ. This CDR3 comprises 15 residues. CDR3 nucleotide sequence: TGTGCCAGCAGCCGAGAAAGCCAGGGATCCTACGAGCAGTACTTC. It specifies CASSRESQGSYEQYF.

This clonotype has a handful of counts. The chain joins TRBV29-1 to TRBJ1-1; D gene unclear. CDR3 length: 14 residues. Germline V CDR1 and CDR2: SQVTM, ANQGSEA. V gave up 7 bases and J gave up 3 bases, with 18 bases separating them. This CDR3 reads CSAEVGLGYTEAFF. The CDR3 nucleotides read TGCAGCGCAGAAGTGGGTTTGGGGTACACTGAAGCTTTCTTT.

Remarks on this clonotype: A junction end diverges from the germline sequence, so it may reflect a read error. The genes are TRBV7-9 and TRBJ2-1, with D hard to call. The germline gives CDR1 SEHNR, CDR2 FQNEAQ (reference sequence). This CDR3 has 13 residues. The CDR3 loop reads CASSLESRPKPHF. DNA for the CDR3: TGTGCCAGCAGCTTAGAGAGCAGGCCCAAACCTCACTTC.

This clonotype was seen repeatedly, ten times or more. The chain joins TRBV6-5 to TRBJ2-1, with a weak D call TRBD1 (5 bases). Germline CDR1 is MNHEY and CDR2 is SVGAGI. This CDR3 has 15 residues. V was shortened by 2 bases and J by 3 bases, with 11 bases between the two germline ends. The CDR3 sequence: CASSYEQVDYNEQFF. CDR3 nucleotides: TGTGCCAGCAGTTACGAACAGGTGGACTACAATGAGCAGTTCTTC.

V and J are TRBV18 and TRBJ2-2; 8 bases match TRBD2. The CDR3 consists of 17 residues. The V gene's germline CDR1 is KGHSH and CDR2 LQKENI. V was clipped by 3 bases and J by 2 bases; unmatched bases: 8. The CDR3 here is CASSPRREGLNTGELFF. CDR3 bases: TGTGCCAGCTCACCGCGCCGGGAGGGCCTAAACACCGGGGAGCTGTTTTTT.

For the CDR3, the DNA is TGTGCCAGCAGCCTACTGGGAGCGGGGGGGACCTACGAGCAGTACTTC. It yields the protein CASSLLGAGGTYEQYF. The chain has TRBV5-6 and TRBJ2-7; 10 nucleotides match TRBD2. This CDR3 is 16 amino acids long. The ends lost 4 bases at V and 2 bases at J; junction bases unmatched: 9. Germline CDR1 SGHDT, CDR2 YYEEEE.

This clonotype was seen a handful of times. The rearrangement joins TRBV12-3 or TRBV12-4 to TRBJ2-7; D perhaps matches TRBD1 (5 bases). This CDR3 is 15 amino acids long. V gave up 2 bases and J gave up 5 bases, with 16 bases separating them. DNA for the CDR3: TGTGCCAGCAGTTTATCCCTCGGGCAGGGTAACGAGCAGTACTTC. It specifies CASSLSLGQGNEQYF.

CDR3 sequence (DNA): TGCGCCAGCAGACGGGGGGGGGCCGATGAGCAGTTCTTC. It encodes CASRRGGADEQFF. The J gene is TRBJ2-1, the V gene TRBV5-1, with 8 bases aligning to TRBD2. V gave up 5 bases and J gave up 8 bases; unmatched junction bases: 6. The CDR3 loop spans 13 amino acids. Germline V gives CDR1 SGHRS, CDR2 YFSETQ.

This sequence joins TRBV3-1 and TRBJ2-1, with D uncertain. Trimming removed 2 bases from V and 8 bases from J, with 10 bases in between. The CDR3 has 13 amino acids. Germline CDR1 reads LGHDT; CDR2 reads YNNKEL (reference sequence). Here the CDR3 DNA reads TGTGCCAGCAGCCAAACACAGTACTATGAGCAGTTCTTC. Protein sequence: CASSQTQYYEQFF.

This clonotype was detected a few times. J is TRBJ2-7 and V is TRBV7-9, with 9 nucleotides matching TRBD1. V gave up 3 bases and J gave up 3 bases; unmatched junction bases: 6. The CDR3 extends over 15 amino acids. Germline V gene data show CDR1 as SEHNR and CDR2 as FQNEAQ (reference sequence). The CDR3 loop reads CASSLSGTGYYEQYF. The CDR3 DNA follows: TGTGCCAGCAGCTTGTCCGGGACAGGGTACTACGAGCAGTACTTC.

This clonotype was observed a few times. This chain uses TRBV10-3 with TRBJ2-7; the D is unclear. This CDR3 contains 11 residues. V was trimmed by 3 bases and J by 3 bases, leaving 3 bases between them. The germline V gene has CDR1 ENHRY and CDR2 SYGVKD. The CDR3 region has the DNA TGTGCCATCAGTGATTACTACGAGCAGTACTTC. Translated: CAISDYYEQYF.

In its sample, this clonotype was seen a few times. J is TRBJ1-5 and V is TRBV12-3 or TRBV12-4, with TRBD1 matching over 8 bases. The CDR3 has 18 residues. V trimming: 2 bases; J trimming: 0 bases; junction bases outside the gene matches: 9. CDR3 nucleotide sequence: TGTGCCAGCAGTTTAAAGGGGGACAGGCCGTATAGCAATCAGCCCCAGCATTTT. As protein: CASSLKGDRPYSNQPQHF.

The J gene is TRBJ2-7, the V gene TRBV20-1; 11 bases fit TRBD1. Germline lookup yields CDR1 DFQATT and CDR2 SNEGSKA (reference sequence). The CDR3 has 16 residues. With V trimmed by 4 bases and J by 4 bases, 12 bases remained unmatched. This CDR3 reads CSATPGTGGRRYEQYF. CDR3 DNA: TGCAGTGCTACTCCCGGGACAGGGGGGCGGCGGTACGAGCAGTACTTC.

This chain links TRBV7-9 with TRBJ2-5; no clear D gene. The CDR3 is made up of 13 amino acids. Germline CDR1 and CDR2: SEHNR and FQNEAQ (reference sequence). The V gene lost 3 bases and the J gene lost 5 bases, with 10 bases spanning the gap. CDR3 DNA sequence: TGTGCCAGCAGCTTCCCCAGCCGGGAGACCCAGTACTTC. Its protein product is CASSFPSRETQYF.

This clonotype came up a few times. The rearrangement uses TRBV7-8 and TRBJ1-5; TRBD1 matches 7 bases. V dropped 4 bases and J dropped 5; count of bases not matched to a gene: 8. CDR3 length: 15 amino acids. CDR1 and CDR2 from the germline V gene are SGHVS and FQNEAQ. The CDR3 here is CASSSGRDSYQPQHF. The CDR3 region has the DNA TGTGCCAGCAGCTCGGGACGGGACAGTTATCAGCCCCAGCATTTT.

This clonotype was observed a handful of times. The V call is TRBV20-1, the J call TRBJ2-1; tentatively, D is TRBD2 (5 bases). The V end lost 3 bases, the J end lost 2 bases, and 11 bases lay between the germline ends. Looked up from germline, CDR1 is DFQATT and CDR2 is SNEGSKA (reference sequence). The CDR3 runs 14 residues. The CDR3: CSASRTPTYNEQFF. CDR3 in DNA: TGCAGTGCTAGTCGGACTCCCACCTACAATGAGCAGTTCTTC.